The next 7 T cell receptor beta chains were all read from a single sample in a study of shared clonotypes between healthy human individuals (dated by TCRdb to the early 2020s). Libraries were built with the immunoSEQ multiplex PCR assay. Sourced from immuneACCESS, this table was stored by TCRdb with only in-frame sequences that have V and J called. A share of the clones is absent; for the studies checked, an unresolved V gene accounts for under half, and the remainder has no known explanation. For this sample there are approximately 2.1 million clones; 90% to 95% appear just once. The top ten clones comprise 0.35% to 0.45% of the sample. The sequenced sample was naive CD4+ T cells from PBMCs. The sample's cell subset or site, from its label and the paper: CD45RA+ positively selected. All receptors derive from a young man in good health. Some clones in this sample may be carry-over from other donors' samples.

Comment on this clone: The same CDR3 can be traced to other DNA sequences in this sample. The chain carries TRBV7-2 and TRBJ2-7; D remains unclear. Trimming left V 1 base short and J 2 bases short, with 6 bases between. From germline, CDR1 is SGHTA and CDR2 FQGNSA. The CDR3 is made up of 13 amino acids. CDR3 in amino acids: CASSLVGPYEQYF. CDR3 nucleotide sequence: TGTGCCAGCAGCTTAGTTGGACCCTACGAGCAGTACTTC. Full variable domain (missing parts from reference TRBV7-2 and TRBJ2-7): GAGVSQSPSNKVTEKGKDVELRCDPISGHTALYWYRQSLGQGLEFLIYFQGNSAPDKSGLPSDRFSAERTGGSVSTLTIQRTQQEDSAVYLCASSLVGPYEQYFGPGTRLTVT.

The rearrangement links TRBV29-1 to TRBJ1-1; no definite D call. The germline V and J ends were trimmed by 5 bases and 2 bases, with 12 bases remaining between them. This CDR3 region has 13 residues. Germline CDR1 SQVTM, CDR2 ANQGSEA. This CDR3 is CSVRAGFNTEAFF. The CDR3 DNA follows: TGCAGCGTTCGAGCGGGGTTCAACACTGAAGCTTTCTTT. Based on the CDR3 plus reference TRBV29-1 and TRBJ1-1, the full variable domain is SAVISQKPSRDICQRGTSLTIQCQVDSQVTMMFWYRQQPGQSLTLIATANQGSEATYESGFVIDKFPISRPNLTFSTLTVSNMSPEDSSIYLCSVRAGFNTEAFFGQGTRLTVV.

CDR3 nucleotide sequence: TGCGCCAGCAGCCCCCCAGGGGCAGGTTTACACGAGCAGTACTTC. Its translation: CASSPPGAGLHEQYF. The rearrangement uses TRBV4-1 and TRBJ2-7; the D gene is possibly TRBD1 (6 bases). The V end was cut by 4 bases, the J end by 5 bases, with 18 bases between. This CDR3 has 15 residues. The germline CDR1 and CDR2 sequences are MGHRA and YSYEKL.

The chain has TRBV18 and TRBJ1-2; TRBD1 aligns across 9 bases. CDR3 length: 14 amino acids. In germline, CDR1 is KGHSH, CDR2 LQKENI. The V segment lost 4 bases and the J segment 4 bases; nucleotides outside the gene matches: 4. Here the CDR3 reads CASSLSGQGYGYTF. In DNA, the CDR3 is TGTGCCAGCTCACTATCGGGACAGGGCTATGGCTACACCTTC.

A few counts support this clone. The rearrangement uses TRBV7-9 and TRBJ1-5, with D perhaps matching TRBD1 (5 bases). V was trimmed by 1 base and J by 10 bases, leaving 8 bases between them. The CDR3 loop spans 12 amino acids. Germline loops: CDR1 SEHNR, CDR2 FQNEAQ (reference sequence). The CDR3 sequence is CASSLGGSPQHF. In DNA form, the CDR3 reads TGTGCCAGCAGCTTAGGGGGGAGTCCCCAGCATTTT.

The chain carries TRBV2 and TRBJ2-2; D gene uncertain. The CDR3 sequence is 16 residues long. Germline V gives CDR1 SNHLY, CDR2 FYNNEI. The V and J ends lost 8 bases and 1 base respectively, with 17 bases between them. This CDR3 reads CASSLSGLVNTGELFF. The CDR3 nucleotides read TGTGCCAGCTCTTTGTCCGGGTTGGTGAACACCGGGGAGCTGTTTTTT. Combining the CDR3 with reference TRBV2 and TRBJ2-2 gives the whole variable domain EPEVTQTPSHQVTQMGQEVILRCVPISNHLYFYWYRQILGQKVEFLVSFYNNEISEKSEIFDDQFSVERPDGSNFTLKIRSTKLEDSAMYFCASSLSGLVNTGELFFGEGSRLTVL.

The J gene is TRBJ1-3, the V gene TRBV5-1, with 10 bases fitting TRBD1. The V segment lost 1 base and the J segment 8 bases; nucleotides outside the gene matches: 6. Germline loops: CDR1 SGHRS, CDR2 YFSETQ. The CDR3 has 15 amino acids. CDR3 sequence: CASSLRTGGRDTIYF. Here the CDR3 DNA reads TGCGCCAGCAGCTTGCGGACAGGGGGTAGGGACACCATATATTTT.